Listed below are T cell receptor beta chains from one sample, sequenced in a study of graft-versus-host responses after intestinal transplantation. This table comes from immunoSEQ multiplex PCR, and its TCRdb copy is limited to in-frame clones, with some not included. Among approximately 89,000 clones listed, over 85% were seen once. Antigen specificity for these receptors is unknown. Here the sequenced sample was unstimulated CD8+ T cells sorted from spleen or lymph node cells, taken before transplant. These receptors were taken from a human donor who was the organ donor for an intestinal transplant. The CDR3 runs from the conserved cysteine through the conserved F or W. D genes are given only for firm matches. Clone size is not always given. Where it is, it says once, few, many or a class for expanded clones.

length: 15; D: -; J: TRBJ2-1; V: TRBV11-1; size: -; DNA: TGTGCCAGCAGCTACTGGAGCGGTCCTGTGAATGAGCAGTTCTTC; CDR3: CASSYWSGPVNEQFF
length: 15; D: TRBD1; J: TRBJ2-5; V: TRBV6-5; size: -; DNA: TGTGCCAGCAGTTATACAGGGGGCAGAGGAGAGACCCAGTACTTC; CDR3: CASSYTGGRGETQYF
length: 16; D: TRBD2; J: TRBJ2-1; V: TRBV7-8; size: once; DNA: TGTGCCAGCAGCTCCTTTAGCGGGGGGTCCTACAATGAGCAGTTCTTC; CDR3: CASSSFSGGSYNEQFF
length: 13; D: -; J: TRBJ2-7; V: TRBV5-6; size: once; DNA: TGTGCCAGCAGCTTCGGTTCCTCCTACGAGCAGTACTTC; CDR3: CASSFGSSYEQYF
length: 16; D: TRBD2; J: TRBJ2-2; V: TRBV27; size: -; DNA: TGTGCCAGCAGCAAACTAGCGGGAGATTGGGCCGGGGAGCTGTTTTTT; CDR3: CASSKLAGDWAGELFF
length: 16; D: -; J: TRBJ2-3; V: TRBV4-1; size: -; DNA: TGCGCCAGCAGCCAAGCCCACGGGACACTCCAAGATACGCAGTATTTT; CDR3: CASSQAHGTLQDTQYF
length: 16; D: -; J: TRBJ2-7; V: TRBV19; size: once; DNA: TGTGCCAGTAGTATCTTCGGGGGTGTTGGGTCCTACGAGCAGTACTTC; CDR3: CASSIFGGVGSYEQYF
length: 16; D: TRBD1; J: TRBJ2-7; V: TRBV2; size: -; DNA: TGTGCCAGCAGTGAACTCGGGGCAGGGGGCCGGTCCGAGCAGTACTTC; CDR3: CASSELGAGGRSEQYF
length: 14; D: TRBD2; J: TRBJ2-5; V: TRBV2; size: -; DNA: TGTGCCAGTAAACTAGCGGGATACCTAGAGACCCAGTACTTC; CDR3: CASKLAGYLETQYF
length: 15; D: -; J: TRBJ2-7; V: TRBV5-5; size: -; DNA: TGTGCCAGCAGCCCTATAGGGGGTGACGGGTACGAGCAGTACTTC; CDR3: CASSPIGGDGYEQYF
length: 16; D: TRBD2; J: TRBJ2-3; V: TRBV5-1; size: -; DNA: TGCGCCAGCAGCCCACTAGCGGGAGGGCCCACAGATACGCAGTATTTT; CDR3: CASSPLAGGPTDTQYF
length: 13; D: -; J: TRBJ2-1; V: TRBV5-6; size: -; DNA: TGTGCCAGCAGCTTGGCACTAGCAGAAGAGCAGTTCTTC; CDR3: CASSLALAEEQFF
length: 14; D: TRBD2; J: TRBJ2-1; V: TRBV28; size: -; DNA: TGTGCCGACCCGAGCGGGAGGGCCTTCGATGAGCAGTTCTTC; CDR3: CADPSGRAFDEQFF
length: 14; D: -; J: TRBJ2-2; V: TRBV19; size: -; DNA: TGTGCCAGTAGCCATGATCTAGGGGCCGGGGAGCTGTTTTTT; CDR3: CASSHDLGAGELFF
length: 14; D: TRBD2; J: TRBJ2-2; V: TRBV6-5; size: once; DNA: TGTGCCACCGGACTAGCGGGAGGTCCCGGGGAGCTGTTTTTT; CDR3: CATGLAGGPGELFF
length: 16; D: TRBD2; J: TRBJ2-3; V: TRBV9; size: -; DNA: TGTGCCAGCAGCGCCGGTCTAGCGGGGGTGGCAGATACGCAGTATTTT; CDR3: CASSAGLAGVADTQYF
length: 15; D: TRBD2; J: TRBJ2-3; V: TRBV7-3; size: -; DNA: TGTGCCAGCAGGTATGGACCGGGACTAGCGTTGCCGCAGTATTTT; CDR3: CASRYGPGLALPQYF
length: 16; D: -; J: TRBJ2-3; V: TRBV11-2; size: -; DNA: TGTGCCAGCAGCTATCATGTGGCGGGACCTTCAGATACGCAGTATTTT; CDR3: CASSYHVAGPSDTQYF
length: 12; D: -; J: TRBJ1-2; V: TRBV29-1; size: -; DNA: TGCAGCGTACAGGGTGCTGACTATGGCTACACCTTC; CDR3: CSVQGADYGYTF
length: 15; D: TRBD2; J: TRBJ2-1; V: TRBV9; size: -; DNA: TGTGCCAGCAGCTCAGGACTAGCGGCTTACAATGAGCAGTTCTTC; CDR3: CASSSGLAAYNEQFF
length: 15; D: TRBD1; J: TRBJ2-7; V: TRBV7-9; size: once; DNA: TGTGCCAGCAGCTCCACCCCGGGACAGGGAAATGAGCAGTACTTC; CDR3: CASSSTPGQGNEQYF
length: 14; D: -; J: TRBJ2-2; V: TRBV28; size: -; DNA: TGTGCCAGCAGCCGGCAGGGCGGCACCGGGGAGCTGTTTTTT; CDR3: CASSRQGGTGELFF
length: 15; D: TRBD2; J: TRBJ2-1; V: TRBV27; size: -; DNA: TGTGCCAGCAGTTTATCGGGCGGGAGGGCCCGAGAGCAGTTCTTC; CDR3: CASSLSGGRAREQFF
length: 13; D: TRBD1; J: TRBJ1-1; V: TRBV30; size: -; DNA: TGTGCCTGGACCCAAGACAGGGACACTGAAGCTTTCTTT; CDR3: CAWTQDRDTEAFF
length: 14; D: TRBD2; J: TRBJ2-1; V: TRBV11-2; size: -; DNA: TGTGCCAGCAGCCCTGGTGGGGGGGGCAATGAGCAGTTCTTC; CDR3: CASSPGGGGNEQFF
length: 16; D: TRBD2; J: TRBJ2-3; V: TRBV28; size: -; DNA: TGTGCCAGCAGTCCATCGACTAGCGGGAGCTGGGATACGCAGTATTTT; CDR3: CASSPSTSGSWDTQYF
length: 15; D: -; J: TRBJ2-6; V: TRBV30; size: -; DNA: TGTGCCTGGAGTGTACGGGGCTCTGGGGCCAACGTCCTGACTTTC; CDR3: CAWSVRGSGANVLTF
length: 16; D: -; J: TRBJ2-2; V: TRBV9; size: once; DNA: TGTGCCAGCAGCCAAAGACGGACTGGGAACACCGGGGAGCTGTTTTTT; CDR3: CASSQRRTGNTGELFF
length: 15; D: -; J: TRBJ2-5; V: TRBV19; size: -; DNA: TGTGCCAGTAGTATAGGGGTGGGACTCGCGGAGACCCAGTACTTC; CDR3: CASSIGVGLAETQYF
length: 18; D: TRBD2; J: TRBJ2-7; V: TRBV28; size: -; DNA: TGTGCCAGCAGTCTGACCGGGACTAGCGGAAGATGGAACTACGAGCAGTACTTC; CDR3: CASSLTGTSGRWNYEQYF
length: 13; D: -; J: TRBJ2-1; V: TRBV27; size: -; DNA: TGTGCCAGCACCCAAGGATCCGGGTTTGAGCAGTTCTTC; CDR3: CASTQGSGFEQFF
length: 14; D: -; J: TRBJ1-1; V: TRBV15; size: -; DNA: TGTGCCACCAGCAGAGAGCCAGTGAACACTGAAGCTTTCTTT; CDR3: CATSREPVNTEAFF
length: 15; D: -; J: TRBJ2-4; V: TRBV2; size: -; DNA: TGTGCCAGCAGTGGGGGGGAGTGGAGCAAAAACATTCAGTACTTC; CDR3: CASSGGEWSKNIQYF
length: 14; D: TRBD1; J: TRBJ1-2; V: TRBV6-1; size: few; DNA: TGTGCCAGCAGATTGGGATACAGGGGGAATGGCTACACCTTC; CDR3: CASRLGYRGNGYTF
length: 14; D: -; J: TRBJ2-3; V: TRBV11-2; size: -; DNA: TGTGCCAGCAGCCTCAGACTAGAGGGCGATACGCAGTATTTT; CDR3: CASSLRLEGDTQYF
length: 12; D: -; J: TRBJ1-5; V: TRBV2; size: once; DNA: TGTGCCAGCAGTGAAGGGGGGAGGGCCCAGCATTTT; CDR3: CASSEGGRAQHF
length: 12; D: -; J: TRBJ2-7; V: TRBV13; size: -; DNA: TGTGCCAGCAGGGCAGAGGGCCTCGAGCAGTACTTC; CDR3: CASRAEGLEQYF
length: 15; D: TRBD2; J: TRBJ2-3; V: TRBV5-4; size: -; DNA: TGTGCCAGCAGCTTATCAGCGGGAGTGGGAGATACGCAGTATTTT; CDR3: CASSLSAGVGDTQYF
length: 16; D: TRBD1; J: TRBJ2-5; V: TRBV5-5; size: -; DNA: TGTGCCAGCAGCTTGGTAGGTTCGGGGACAGAGGAGACCCAGTACTTC; CDR3: CASSLVGSGTEETQYF
length: 17; D: TRBD2; J: TRBJ2-5; V: TRBV7-8; size: -; DNA: TGTGCCAGCAGCTGGGGACTAGCGGGACGGGTGGGAGAGACCCAGTACTTC; CDR3: CASSWGLAGRVGETQYF
length: 15; D: TRBD1; J: TRBJ1-2; V: TRBV7-9; size: -; DNA: TGTGCCAGCAGCGGACAGGGACCGAATTCCTATGGCTACACCTTC; CDR3: CASSGQGPNSYGYTF
length: 15; D: -; J: TRBJ1-1; V: TRBV4-1; size: -; DNA: TGCGCCAGCAGCCAAGTTTCGGGGGGCTTCACTGAAGCTTTCTTT; CDR3: CASSQVSGGFTEAFF
length: 14; D: TRBD2; J: TRBJ2-7; V: TRBV5-4; size: -; DNA: TGTGCCAGCAGCTTGGGGACTAGCAGATACGAGCAGTACTTC; CDR3: CASSLGTSRYEQYF
length: 13; D: -; J: TRBJ2-3; V: TRBV5-5; size: once; DNA: TGTGCCAGCAGCTTTCTTCTACTGGATACGCAGTATTTT; CDR3: CASSFLLLDTQYF
length: 14; D: TRBD1; J: TRBJ2-7; V: TRBV6-5; size: -; DNA: TGTGCCAGCAGTTTGGGACAGGGCCCGTACGAGCAGTACTTC; CDR3: CASSLGQGPYEQYF
length: 14; D: -; J: TRBJ1-5; V: TRBV19; size: -; DNA: TGTGCCAGCCGACCGCCAGGCGGCAATCAGCCCCAGCATTTT; CDR3: CASRPPGGNQPQHF
length: 15; D: TRBD2; J: TRBJ2-1; V: TRBV5-1; size: -; DNA: TGCGCCAGCAGCTTGGATGGACTAGCGGGAACTGAGCAGTTCTTC; CDR3: CASSLDGLAGTEQFF